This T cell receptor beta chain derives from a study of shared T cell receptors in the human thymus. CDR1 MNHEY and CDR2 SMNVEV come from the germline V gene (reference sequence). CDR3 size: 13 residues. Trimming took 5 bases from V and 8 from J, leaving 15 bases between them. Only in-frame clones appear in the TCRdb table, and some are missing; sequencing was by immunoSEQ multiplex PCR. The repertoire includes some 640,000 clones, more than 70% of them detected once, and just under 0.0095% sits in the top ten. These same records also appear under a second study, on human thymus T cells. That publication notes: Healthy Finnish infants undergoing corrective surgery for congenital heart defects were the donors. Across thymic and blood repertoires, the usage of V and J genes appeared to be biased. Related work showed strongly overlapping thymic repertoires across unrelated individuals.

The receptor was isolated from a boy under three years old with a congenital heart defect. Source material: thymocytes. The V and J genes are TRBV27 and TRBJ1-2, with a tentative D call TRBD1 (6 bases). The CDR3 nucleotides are TGTGCCAGCAGTGTCACAGGGTCTGGGGGCTACACCTTC. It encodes CASSVTGSGGYTF.